This TCR beta chain was retrieved from a study of cytomegalovirus exposure and HLA in healthy donors. Findings and caveats of the study: Exclusion as indistinguishable affected some V segments, including TRBV6-2 and TRBV6-3. In a later analysis, CMV-associated beta chains were mostly HLA-associated, it appeared.

Comments on this clone: Its specificity is not known.

V was trimmed by 0 bases and J by 7 bases, leaving 11 bases between them. Germline assignment: CDR1 SGDLS and CDR2 YYNGEE. The CDR3 consists of 15 residues. The PCR contained 60 Vbeta and 13 Jbeta primers. Sequenced by immunoSEQ multiplex PCR; TCRdb stores in-frame clones only, minus some. The sample yields 130,000 or so clones, 50% to 75% seen once. Each donor was healthy, and each was a bone marrow donor. The source of this sequence is a woman aged 40 to 49 in good health and CMV-seronegative. Input material: PBMCs. The chain uses TRBV9 and TRBJ1-6, with D unresolved. CDR3 loop: CASSVGPGFNSPLHF. DNA for the CDR3: TGTGCCAGCAGCGTAGGGCCGGGATTCAATTCACCCCTCCACTTT.